This T cell receptor (beta chain) was obtained from a study of blood T cell repertoires in COVID-19. The overall study: The study drew acute and convalescent COVID-19 samples from the United States, Italy and Spain. T cells, B-cell-depleted T cells, or PBMCs provided the cDNA or gDNA that served as material.

In the authors' methods: Reference gene primer amplification gave nucleated cell count estimates. This table comes from immunoSEQ multiplex PCR, and its TCRdb copy is limited to in-frame clones, with some not included. The DNA was the basis for D and trimming; V, J and clone size are from that table. The sample lists a few hundred thousand clones; 70% to 90% were seen once. J lost 4 bases, V lost 6 bases, and 9 bases had no gene match. The length of the CDR3 is 14 residues. Germline V gene sequence: CDR1 WNHNN, CDR2 SYGVQD (reference sequence). This TCR derives from a human donor in a cohort sampled during active COVID-19. The V gene is TRBV10-1, the J gene TRBJ2-7; 7 nucleotides line up with TRBD1. The sequencing sample was made of peripheral blood. The CDR3 coding sequence is TGCGCCAGCAGCCCGGGACAGTTTAGTTACGAGCAGTACTTC. It codes for CASSPGQFSYEQYF.